This TCR beta chain appears in the sequencing data of a study of blood T cells in healthy people across ages. Notes on the study in general: Age showed a roughly linear inverse relationship with TCR beta diversity per million T cells.

With a J-beta primer mix and a sample-barcoded 5' primer, a second PCR ran about 6 to 11 cycles. TCRdb fed the 5' RACE reads into MiXCR, producing one record per CDR3 protein. The sample contains approximately 730,000 distinct CDR3 sequences, 53% of which appear only once. V shed 5 bases, J shed 1 base, and the junction held 12 bases outside the gene matches. Germline CDR1 reads SGHVS; CDR2 reads FQNEAQ. This CDR3 region has 17 residues. Notes on this clonotype: Its antigen is currently unknown.

Healthy individuals of Caucasian origin from Russia, aged roughly 6 to 90, served as donors. The receptor comes from a man older than 75 in good health. The sample consisted of blood. J is TRBJ2-7 and V is TRBV7-8; 9 bases map to TRBD1. CDR3 nucleotide sequence: TGTGCCAGCAGCCAGTCACCCGGGACAGGGCTTTCCTACGAGCAGTACTTC. Translated, it gives CASSQSPGTGLSYEQYF. The full variable domain, rest sourced from reference TRBV7-8 and TRBJ2-7, is GAGVSQSPRYKVAKRGQDVALRCDPISGHVSLFWYQQALGQGPEFLTYFQNEAQLDKSGLPSDRFFAERPEGSVSTLKIQRTQQEDSAVYLCASSQSPGTGLSYEQYFGPGTRLTVT.